The following is a TCR beta chain sequence with its context. The data originate from a study of blood T cell repertoires in COVID-19. On the study more broadly: In each case, the material was cDNA or gDNA derived from T cells, B-cell-depleted T cells, or PBMCs.

The CDR3 is 14 residues long. CDR1 and CDR2 from the germline V gene are MNHEY and SMNVEV (reference sequence). The ends were cut back, 2 bases at V and 9 bases at J, with 11 bases in the middle. Recruitment covered about two dozen US areas and drew participants whose ages spanned roughly 18 to 95 years. Repertoires were generated with immunoSEQ multiplex PCR, while TCRdb's copy carries only in-frame clones and drops some. The sample has about 210,000 clones; about four fifths are singletons. The chain links TRBV27 to TRBJ1-6; D not certain. Sequenced: PBMCs or T cells enriched from blood (not recorded which). The origin of this receptor is a woman in her fifties or sixties with acute COVID-19. The DNA for the CDR3 is TGTGCCAGCAGTTTACCATTTGGGAGTTCACCCCTCCACTTT. Amino acid sequence: CASSLPFGSSPLHF.